The sequence of this T cell receptor (beta chain) was determined in a study of beta chain features in type 1 diabetes. Findings and caveats of the study: Among all four CD4+ subsets, Type 1 diabetes patients had TCRB CDR3s that were moderately but significantly shorter.

The CDR3 spans 15 residues. V gave up 5 bases and J gave up 5 bases; unmatched junction bases: 7. Germline V gene data show CDR1 as PRHDT and CDR2 as FYEKMQ (reference sequence). The sample holds a few counts of this clone. Its antigen is not known. The whole isolated RNA underwent reverse transcription, so sequencing captured expressed TCRB transcripts. Sequencing was performed with immunoSEQ multiplex PCR; in TCRdb, only in-frame clones are kept and a portion is missing. Here the sample spans approximately 250,000 clones, roughly a tenth being singletons. V gene TRBV13 combines with J gene TRBJ1-1; 11 positions agree with TRBD1. The sequencing input was naive CD4+ T cells from blood. This receptor was identified in a man aged 30 to 39 with type 1 diabetes. The CDR3 region is CASSPRDRGGTEAFF. In DNA form, the CDR3 reads TGTGCCAGCAGCCCCAGGGACAGGGGGGGGACTGAAGCTTTCTTT.